Listed below are T cell receptor beta chains from one sample, sequenced in a study of blood T cells in healthy people across ages. TCRdb reanalysed the 5' RACE reads using MiXCR and keeps one entry per CDR3 protein. This repertoire shows 550,000 to 800,000 distinct CDR3 sequences, 32% found once; its top ten account for 15% to 17%. Source material: blood. These receptors were obtained from a woman of 80 years or more in good health. Both conserved end residues are part of each CDR3. D genes are given only for firm matches. Clone size, where shown, is once, few, many, or a class for clones that have expanded.

len,v_gene,abundance,d_gene,j_gene,CDR3nt,CDR3aa
16,TRBV5-1,-,TRBD2,TRBJ2-2,TGCGCCAGCAGCTTGGTGTTAGCGGGGAACACCGGGGAGCTGTTTTTT,CASSLVLAGNTGELFF
16,TRBV2,-,-,TRBJ1-1,TGTGCCAGCAGTGAACGGGGGGCCAGGGCGGTTGCTGAAGCTTTCTTT,CASSERGARAVAEAFF
16,TRBV27,once,TRBD2,TRBJ2-3,TGTGCCAGCAGTTTGACTTGGCGGGAGGCCCCAGATACGCAGTATTTT,CASSLTWREAPDTQYF
13,TRBV5-1,-,-,TRBJ2-1,TGCGCCAGCAGCTTACAAGGCTACAATGAGCAGTTCTTC,CASSLQGYNEQFF
16,TRBV4-2,many,-,TRBJ2-3,TGTGCCAGCAGCCAAGGGGGGGGGCAGGGCACAGATACGCAGTATTTT,CASSQGGGQGTDTQYF
14,TRBV6-5,many,-,TRBJ2-2,TGTGCCAGCAGGCAGGGGCTAATCACCGGGGAGCTGTTTTTT,CASRQGLITGELFF
15,TRBV18,-,-,TRBJ1-5,TGTGCCAGCTCGCCGGGGGGCCAGGGCAATCAGCCCCAGCATTTT,CASSPGGQGNQPQHF
14,TRBV11-2,many,-,TRBJ2-3,TGTGCCAGCAGCTTATATCTCAGCACAGATACGCAGTATTTT,CASSLYLSTDTQYF
16,TRBV2,few,TRBD2,TRBJ2-1,TGTGCCAGCAGTGAAGCGCGGGGGGGAGCGAAAAATGAGCAGTTCTTC,CASSEARGGAKNEQFF
15,TRBV3-1,-,TRBD1,TRBJ1-5,TGTGCCAGCAGCCACTCGGGACAGGGTAATCAGCCCCAGCATTTT,CASSHSGQGNQPQHF
15,TRBV4-3,many,-,TRBJ2-5,TGCGCCAGCAGCCAAGACAAGTCTGAAAGAGAGACCCAGTACTTC,CASSQDKSERETQYF
17,TRBV5-6,-,-,TRBJ1-5,TGTGCCAGCAGCTTGGGGCAGGGCCTACTTGGGCGTCAGCCCCAGCATTTT,CASSLGQGLLGRQPQHF
16,TRBV18,-,-,TRBJ1-1,TGTGCCAGCTCAGCGTTACTTCTAGGGGCGGACACTGAAGCTTTCTTT,CASSALLLGADTEAFF
19,TRBV6-1,many,TRBD2,TRBJ2-3,TGTGCCAGCAGTGCCCGACTAGCGGGGGTGGCCAATAGGGCAGATACGCAGTATTTT,CASSARLAGVANRADTQYF
15,TRBV7-2,many,-,TRBJ2-7,TGTGCCAGCAGCACAACCGGACAGAGTTCCTACGAGCAGTACTTC,CASSTTGQSSYEQYF
13,TRBV20-1,-,TRBD2,TRBJ2-1,TGCAGTGCTAGAGATCTAGCGGGAGGTGAGCAGTTCTTC,CSARDLAGGEQFF
14,TRBV5-1,many,TRBD1,TRBJ2-7,TGCGCCAGCAGCCCACAGGGGGCGGCCTACGAGCAGTACTTC,CASSPQGAAYEQYF
15,TRBV18,-,-,TRBJ2-2,TGTGCCAGCTCACGGGAAACGGCGGGGACCGGGGAGCTGTTTTTT,CASSRETAGTGELFF
14,TRBV5-1,-,TRBD2,TRBJ2-7,TGCGCCAGCAGCGTCGGACTAGCGATCGACGAGCAGTACTTC,CASSVGLAIDEQYF
12,TRBV11-2,many,-,TRBJ2-5,TGTGCCAGCAGCTTACAGGGCCCACCCCAGTACTTC,CASSLQGPPQYF
15,TRBV27,many,-,TRBJ2-7,TGTGCCAGCAGTTTACAAGGGCTTCCCGCCGACGAGCAGTACTTC,CASSLQGLPADEQYF
16,TRBV6-2/TRBV6-3,-,-,TRBJ2-7,TGTGCCAGCCGAAGGCCCAGCAGGGGGGTTTACAATGAGCAGTACTTC,CASRRPSRGVYNEQYF
16,TRBV18,-,-,TRBJ2-2,TGTGCCAGCTCACCAGAAGCACTCACTAGAACCGGGGAGCTGTTTTTT,CASSPEALTRTGELFF
13,TRBV7-9,-,TRBD1,TRBJ1-2,TGTGCCAGCAGCTTAGGGGACAGGGTCGGCTGCACCTTC,CASSLGDRVGCTF
18,TRBV20-1,few,TRBD1,TRBJ1-5,TGCAGTGCTAGAGACGGCCGGCCGGGACAGACTAGCAATCAGCCCCAGCATTTT,CSARDGRPGQTSNQPQHF
16,TRBV6-5,many,TRBD1,TRBJ2-3,TGTGCCAGCAGGTTCGGGACAGAGACCAGCACAGATACGCAGTATTTT,CASRFGTETSTDTQYF
13,TRBV5-1,many,-,TRBJ2-4,TGCGCCAGCAGCCCGGCAGGGGGGACCATTCAGTACTTC,CASSPAGGTIQYF
15,TRBV7-2,many,TRBD2,TRBJ2-7,TGTGCCAGCAGCACGACTAGCGGGGGGCCCTACGAGCAGTACTTC,CASSTTSGGPYEQYF
15,TRBV15,once,-,TRBJ2-7,TGTGCCACCAGCAGAGATAGTAGGCAGGAACACGAGCAGTACTTC,CATSRDSRQEHEQYF
14,TRBV20-1,-,-,TRBJ2-5,TGCAGTGCTAGAGTTCGACAGGTCTGGGGGACCCAGTACTTC,CSARVRQVWGTQYF
15,TRBV27,-,-,TRBJ2-7,TGTGCCAGCAGTTTATGGGGGGCGGCCGACTACGAGCAGTACTTC,CASSLWGAADYEQYF
15,TRBV6-5,many,-,TRBJ2-7,TGTGCCAGCAGCCGAAGTATAGGGGTGGCCTACGAGCAGTACTTC,CASSRSIGVAYEQYF
14,TRBV6-2/TRBV6-3,many,-,TRBJ2-7,TGTGCCAGCAGTTTCGCGGGACAAAGTAGCGAGCAGTACTTC,CASSFAGQSSEQYF
14,TRBV7-2,few,-,TRBJ2-7,TGTGCCAGCAGCCCCGAAGGGAGCTTCCGCGAGCAGTACTTC,CASSPEGSFREQYF
16,TRBV27,many,-,TRBJ2-1,TGTGCCAGCAGTTCCCCCGGGACCCTCCTCACAAATGAGCAGTTCTTC,CASSSPGTLLTNEQFF
16,TRBV6-1,many,-,TRBJ1-2,TGTGCCAGCAGTGAAGGAGACAGAGCAACAGGCTATGGCTACACCTTC,CASSEGDRATGYGYTF
16,TRBV7-3,once,-,TRBJ2-2,TGTGCCAGCAGCTTAACAGGCGTTACCTTAGGCGGGGAGCTGTTTTTT,CASSLTGVTLGGELFF
15,TRBV9,many,TRBD1,TRBJ1-4,TGTGCCAGCAGCGCGGGGACAGGGATGAGGGAAAAACTGTTTTTT,CASSAGTGMREKLFF
15,TRBV5-1,-,TRBD1,TRBJ2-5,TGCGCCAGCAGCTGGGGGACAGCCGAACGGGAGACCCAGTACTTC,CASSWGTAERETQYF
12,TRBV5-1,-,-,TRBJ2-7,TGCGCCAGCAGCTGGAACGGGTTTGAGCAGTACTTC,CASSWNGFEQYF
13,TRBV7-2,few,-,TRBJ2-2,TGTGCCAGCAGCCTTTTACGGACCGGGGAGCTGTTTTTT,CASSLLRTGELFF
14,TRBV5-1,many,-,TRBJ2-7,TGCGCCAGCAGCTTGGATCCTGAAACCTACGAGCAGTACTTC,CASSLDPETYEQYF
12,TRBV20-1,-,-,TRBJ2-3,TGCAGTGCTAGGGATTTCGGAGATACGCAGTATTTT,CSARDFGDTQYF
11,TRBV6-2/TRBV6-3,many,-,TRBJ2-5,TGTGCCAGCAGTTGGAAAGAGACCCAGTACTTC,CASSWKETQYF
16,TRBV20-1,many,TRBD1,TRBJ2-3,TGCAGTGCCAACCGAGGGGGACAGGGGCACACAGATACGCAGTATTTT,CSANRGGQGHTDTQYF
15,TRBV5-5,few,-,TRBJ2-1,TGTGCCAGCAGCTTGGCTCCCAGGGGAGAAGGGGAGCAGTTCTTC,CASSLAPRGEGEQFF
12,TRBV6-1,few,-,TRBJ1-5,TGTGCCAGCAGAGATGTGGGCCAGCCCCAGCATTTT,CASRDVGQPQHF
14,TRBV20-1,few,TRBD1,TRBJ1-3,TGCAGTGCTAGGGACAGGAGCTCTGGAAACACCATATATTTT,CSARDRSSGNTIYF
12,TRBV29-1,-,-,TRBJ2-3,TGCAGCCATTTGGGAGCCTTGGATACGCAGTATTTT,CSHLGALDTQYF
14,TRBV7-2,-,-,TRBJ1-5,TGTGCCAGCAGCTTTCAGTATAGCAATCAGCCCCAGCATTTT,CASSFQYSNQPQHF
14,TRBV12-3/TRBV12-4,-,-,TRBJ2-3,TGTGCCAGCAGTCACCCAGTGAGGTCAGATACGCAGTATTTT,CASSHPVRSDTQYF
16,TRBV28,-,TRBD2,TRBJ2-5,TGTGCCAGCAGTCTTTCCCTACTAGCGCCCCAAGAGACCCAGTACTTC,CASSLSLLAPQETQYF
15,TRBV12-3/TRBV12-4,-,TRBD1,TRBJ2-5,TGTGCCAGCAGTTCGGTGGCGCAGGGGGACAGAGAGCAGTACTTC,CASSSVAQGDREQYF
14,TRBV4-1,many,TRBD2,TRBJ2-7,TGCGCCAGCAGGCCGACTAGCTTGGCCTACGAGCAGTACTTC,CASRPTSLAYEQYF